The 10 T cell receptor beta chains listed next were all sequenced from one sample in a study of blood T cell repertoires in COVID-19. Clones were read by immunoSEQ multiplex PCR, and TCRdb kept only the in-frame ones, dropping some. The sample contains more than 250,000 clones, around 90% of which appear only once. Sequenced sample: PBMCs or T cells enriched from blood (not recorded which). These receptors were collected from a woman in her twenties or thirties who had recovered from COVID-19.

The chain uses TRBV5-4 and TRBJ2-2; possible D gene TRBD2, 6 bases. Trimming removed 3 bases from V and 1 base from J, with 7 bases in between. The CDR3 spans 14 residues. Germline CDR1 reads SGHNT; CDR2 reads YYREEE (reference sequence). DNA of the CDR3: TGTGCCAGCAGCTATAGCGGGAACACCGGGGAGCTGTTTTTT. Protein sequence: CASSYSGNTGELFF.

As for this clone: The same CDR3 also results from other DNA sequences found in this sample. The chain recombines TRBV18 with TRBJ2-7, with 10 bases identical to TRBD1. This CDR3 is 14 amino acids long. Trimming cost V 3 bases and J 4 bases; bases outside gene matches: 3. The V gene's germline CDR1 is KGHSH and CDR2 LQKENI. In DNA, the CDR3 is TGTGCCAGCTCACCTGGGACAGGGGCGTACGAGCAGTACTTC. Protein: CASSPGTGAYEQYF.

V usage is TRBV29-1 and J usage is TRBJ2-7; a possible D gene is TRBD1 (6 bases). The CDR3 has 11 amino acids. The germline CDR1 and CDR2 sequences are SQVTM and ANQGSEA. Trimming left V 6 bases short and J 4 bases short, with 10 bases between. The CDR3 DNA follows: TGCAGCGTGATACAGGGTTACGAGCAGTACTTC. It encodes CSVIQGYEQYF.

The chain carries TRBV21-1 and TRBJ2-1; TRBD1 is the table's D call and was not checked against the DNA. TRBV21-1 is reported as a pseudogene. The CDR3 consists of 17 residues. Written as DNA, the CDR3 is TGTGCCAGCAGCAAAAGGTTCGTCAGGGGGTTTGAAAATGAGCAGTTCTTC. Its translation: CASSKRFVRGFENEQFF.

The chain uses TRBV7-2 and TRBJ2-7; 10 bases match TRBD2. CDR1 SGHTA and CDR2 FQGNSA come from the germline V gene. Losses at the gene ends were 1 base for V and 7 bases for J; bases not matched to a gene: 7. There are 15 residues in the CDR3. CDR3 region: CASSLVVAGGREQYF. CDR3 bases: TGTGCCAGCAGCTTAGTTGTAGCGGGGGGCCGGGAGCAGTACTTC.

CDR3 amino acids: CASSQDSGTYNEQFF. The CDR3 DNA is TGTGCCAGCAGCCAGGACTCGGGAACCTACAATGAGCAGTTCTTC. This chain uses TRBV7-2 with TRBJ2-1; maybe TRBD2 (5 bases). The CDR3 sequence is 15 residues long. Trimming pared 5 bases from V and 2 bases from J, leaving 13 bases between. Germline CDR1 SGHTA, CDR2 FQGNSA.

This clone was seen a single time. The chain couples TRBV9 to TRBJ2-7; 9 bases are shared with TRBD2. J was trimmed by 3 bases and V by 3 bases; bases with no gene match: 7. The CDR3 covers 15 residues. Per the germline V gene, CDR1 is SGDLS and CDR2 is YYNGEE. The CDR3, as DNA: TGTGCCAGCAGCGCCTCGACTAGCGGACACTACGAGCAGTACTTC. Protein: CASSASTSGHYEQYF.

CDR3 nucleotide sequence: TGTGCCAGCAGTTACGTCGGGACAGGGAATTCACCCCTCCACTTT. Translated, it gives CASSYVGTGNSPLHF. The J gene is TRBJ1-6, the V gene TRBV6-5; the match to TRBD1 covers 9 bases. This CDR3 spans 15 amino acids. The V and J ends lost 2 bases and 7 bases, in that order; junction bases with no gene match: 3. Germline assignment: CDR1 MNHEY and CDR2 SVGAGI.

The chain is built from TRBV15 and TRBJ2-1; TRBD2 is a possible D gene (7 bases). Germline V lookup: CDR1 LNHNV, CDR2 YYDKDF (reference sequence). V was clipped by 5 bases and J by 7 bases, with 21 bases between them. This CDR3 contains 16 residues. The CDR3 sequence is CATSALAQGRGNEQFF. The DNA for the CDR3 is TGTGCCACCAGCGCCCTTGCTCAGGGGAGGGGGAATGAGCAGTTCTTC.

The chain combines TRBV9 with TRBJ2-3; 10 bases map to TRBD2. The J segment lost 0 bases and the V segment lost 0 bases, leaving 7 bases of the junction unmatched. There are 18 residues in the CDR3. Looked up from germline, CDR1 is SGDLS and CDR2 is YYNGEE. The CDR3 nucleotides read TGTGCCAGCAGCGTAGGGCTAGCGGGAGTCCTTAGCACAGATACGCAGTATTTT. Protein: CASSVGLAGVLSTDTQYF.